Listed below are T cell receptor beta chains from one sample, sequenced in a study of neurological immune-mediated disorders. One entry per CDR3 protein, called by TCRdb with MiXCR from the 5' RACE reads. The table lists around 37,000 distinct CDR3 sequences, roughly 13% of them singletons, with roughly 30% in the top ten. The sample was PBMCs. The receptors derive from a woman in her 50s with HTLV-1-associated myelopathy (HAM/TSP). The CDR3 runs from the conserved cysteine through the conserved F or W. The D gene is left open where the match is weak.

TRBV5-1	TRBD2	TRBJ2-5	CASSLSLAGGPQETQYF
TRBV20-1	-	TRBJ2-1	CRPVEALSYNEQFF
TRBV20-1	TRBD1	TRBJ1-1	CSAPSPTGGGTEAFF
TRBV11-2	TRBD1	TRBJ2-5	CASSSNRGRGETQYF
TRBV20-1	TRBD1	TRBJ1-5	CSATTGISNQPQHF
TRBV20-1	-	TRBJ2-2	CSARGWTVNTGELFF
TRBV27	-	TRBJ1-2	CASSLLGGAGYGYTF
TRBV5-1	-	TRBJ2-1	CASSLAPREQFF
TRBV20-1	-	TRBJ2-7	CSARERLDRATYEQYF
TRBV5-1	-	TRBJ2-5	CASSTGGRGQETQYF
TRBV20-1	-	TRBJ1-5	CSARDGESNQPQHF
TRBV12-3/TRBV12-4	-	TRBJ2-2	CASSPDLLGTGELFF
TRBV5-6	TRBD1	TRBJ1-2	CASSRGQNYGYTF
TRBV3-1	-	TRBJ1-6	CASSQNSPLHF
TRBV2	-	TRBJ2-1	CASSGEYNEQFF
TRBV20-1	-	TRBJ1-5	CSASRGQFGSDNQPQHF
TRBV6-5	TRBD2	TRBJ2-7	CASSQSSGGSSYEQYF
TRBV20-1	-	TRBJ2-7	CSAFRDGAYEQYF
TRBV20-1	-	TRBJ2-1	CSATKLMGKGGEQFF
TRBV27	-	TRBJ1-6	CASSLRPGDSPLHF
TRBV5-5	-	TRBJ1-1	CASSLAIVGPDREAFF
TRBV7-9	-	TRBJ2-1	CASSFTQNEQFF